This paragraph reports one T cell receptor (beta chain). Its cognate antigen is unknown. Trimming took 2 bases from V and 6 from J; bases not matched to a gene: 5. The CDR3 covers 15 residues. This sample stems from a study of identical twins. Template switching, a step in the protocol, added a universal primer site, and cDNA carried unique molecular identifiers. TCRdb passed the 5' RACE reads through MiXCR, listing each CDR3 protein once. In the table there are about 720,000 distinct CDR3 sequences, under 9% of which are singletons. General study points: For cord blood, abundant beta clonotypes had fewer insertions, unlike memory repertoires, which showed none. Sequences that were beta out-of-frame showed weaker excess twin sharing.

The data were also submitted as part of a second study, on yellow fever vaccine responses in identical twins. This second study says: Convergence reportedly seemed to mark part of the twins' vaccine T cell response, with personalization marking the rest.

The specimen was PBMCs. The chain links TRBV12-3 or TRBV12-4 to TRBJ2-2; TRBD1 matches 8 bases. This clonotype originated in a young woman in good health. The CDR3, as DNA: TGTGCCAGCAGTTTACAGGCAGGGGGCGCCGGGGAGCTGTTTTTT. Protein: CASSLQAGGAGELFF.